The 27 T cell receptor beta chains given below trace back to one sample, sequenced in a study of blood T cells in healthy people across ages. Alongside a J-beta primer mix, a sample-barcoded 5' primer served in a second PCR lasting about 7 to 11 cycles. TCRdb reprocessed the 5' RACE reads via MiXCR and lists one record per CDR3 protein. Here the sample spans 650,000 to 800,000 distinct CDR3 sequences, approximately 44% being singletons. The specimen was blood. Source of these receptors: a man aged 55 to 69 in good health.

This clonotype was seen at least ten times. J is TRBJ1-2 and V is TRBV5-1; D is unresolved. CDR1 SGHRS and CDR2 YFSETQ come from the germline V gene. V lost 4 bases and J 3 bases, leaving 16 bases between the germline ends. This CDR3 contains 15 residues. The CDR3 here is CASSPSPERHYGYTF. The CDR3 DNA reads TGCGCCAGCAGCCCCTCCCCTGAAAGGCACTATGGCTACACCTTC.

This rearrangement joins TRBV2 to TRBJ2-7; 8 positions agree with TRBD2. Germline V gene data show CDR1 as SNHLY and CDR2 as FYNNEI. There are 16 residues in the CDR3. V shed 3 bases, J shed 3 bases, and the junction held 10 bases outside the gene matches. CDR3 in DNA: TGTGCCAGCAGTGATGCTGAGGCGGCGGGGGGCTACGAGCAGTACTTC. It translates to CASSDAEAAGGYEQYF.

In nucleotides, the CDR3 is TGTGCCAGCAGTTCTCAGGACAGGGGACGTCAAGAGACCCAGTACTTC. Residues: CASSSQDRGRQETQYF. The rearrangement uses TRBV27 and TRBJ2-5; 9 bases line up with TRBD1. The length of the CDR3 is 16 residues. The germline V gene has CDR1 MNHEY and CDR2 SMNVEV (reference sequence). V trimming: 4 bases; J trimming: 2 bases; junction bases outside the gene matches: 8.

This rearrangement joins TRBV4-1 to TRBJ2-7, with a tentative D call TRBD1 (6 bases). This CDR3 has 15 residues. V gave up 0 bases and J gave up 2 bases, with 11 bases separating them. The germline V gene encodes CDR1 MGHRA and CDR2 YSYEKL. Written as DNA, the CDR3 is TGCGCCAGCAGCCAAGATCAGGGGTTGCCCTACGAGCAGTACTTC. Its translation: CASSQDQGLPYEQYF.

The chain combines TRBV7-9 with TRBJ2-5; TRBD1 matches 12 bases. The CDR3 contains 16 residues. From germline, CDR1 is SEHNR and CDR2 FQNEAQ (reference sequence). V was pared by 5 bases and J by 5 bases, with 9 bases of the junction left unmatched. CDR3 residues: CASSPAGTGGLETQYF. CDR3 nucleotide sequence: TGTGCCAGCAGCCCCGCCGGGACAGGGGGCCTTGAGACCCAGTACTTC.

This clonotype has at least ten counts. The rearrangement joins TRBV7-2 to TRBJ2-6; D is unclear. CDR3 length: 13 residues. CDR1 is SGHTA and CDR2 is FQGNSA in the germline V gene. V dropped 8 bases and J dropped 1 base, with 6 bases sitting between them. The CDR3 nucleotides are TGTGCCAGCCGCAAGTCTGGGGCCAACGTCCTGACTTTC. As protein: CASRKSGANVLTF.

This clonotype was recorded a few times. The chain is built from TRBV5-1 and TRBJ1-4; unclear D gene. In germline, CDR1 is SGHRS, CDR2 YFSETQ. The CDR3 has 15 residues. The germline V and J ends were trimmed by 0 bases and 8 bases, with 14 bases remaining between them. This chain's CDR3 is CASSLDETGKEKLFF. CDR3 sequence (DNA): TGCGCCAGCAGCTTGGACGAAACGGGAAAGGAAAAACTGTTTTTT.

A few counts support this clonotype. The chain carries TRBV12-3 or TRBV12-4 and TRBJ2-7; 7 positions match TRBD2. With 5 bases clipped from V and 1 base from J, the junction kept 5 bases outside the gene matches. The CDR3 is made up of 14 amino acids. The CDR3 nucleotides are TGTGCCAGCAGTCGCGGGCGGGAGTCCTACGAGCAGTACTTC. Translating gives CASSRGRESYEQYF.

This clonotype was observed a few times. V usage is TRBV20-1 and J usage is TRBJ2-4; D possibly matches TRBD1 or TRBD2 (5 bases each). The assigned J gene may be wrong: the sequence end matches TRBJ2-7 better. Germline values: CDR1 DFQATT, CDR2 SNEGSKA (reference sequence). This CDR3 is built from 15 residues. In nucleotides, the CDR3 is TGCAGTGCTAGGAACCTCGGGACGGGGACCTACGAGCAGTACTTC. Residues: CSARNLGTGTYEQYF.

The rearrangement uses TRBV20-1 and TRBJ1-2; D might be TRBD1 (6 bases). The CDR3 has 13 residues. V lost 3 bases, J lost 4 bases, and 12 bases lay in between. Germline CDR1 reads DFQATT; CDR2 reads SNEGSKA (reference sequence). CDR3 sequence reads: CSARRTDAYGYTF. CDR3 nucleotides: TGCAGTGCTAGGAGGACAGATGCCTATGGCTACACCTTC.

This chain links TRBV5-1 with TRBJ2-7; 9 nucleotides match TRBD1. V gave up 2 bases and J gave up 1 base; unmatched junction bases: 4. This CDR3 has 15 amino acids. Germline-derived CDR1 and CDR2 are SGHRS and YFSETQ. CDR3 loop: CASSLSGQGSYEQYF. As DNA, the CDR3 is TGCGCCAGCAGCTTATCCGGACAGGGGTCCTACGAGCAGTACTTC.

CDR3 nucleotide sequence: TGTGCCAGCAGTTCTAGCGTGGGCCGAACCTACGAGCAGTACTTC. Its translation: CASSSSVGRTYEQYF. The gene calls are TRBV3-1 and TRBJ2-7; D is possibly TRBD2 (6 bases). The CDR3 runs to 15 residues. Trimming stripped 6 bases from V and 2 bases from J, with 17 bases between. Germline loops: CDR1 LGHDT, CDR2 YNNKEL (reference sequence).

The rearrangement links TRBV6-1 to TRBJ2-3; no clear D. The germline CDR1 and CDR2 sequences are MNHNS and SASEGT. Between the trimmed V and J ends, which lost 6 bases and 6 bases, there was a span of 13 bases. The CDR3 totals 13 residues. The CDR3 reads CASRIAAADTQYF. The DNA of the CDR3 is TGTGCCAGCAGAATAGCAGCAGCGGATACGCAGTATTTT.

Here the CDR3 DNA reads TGCGCCAGCAGCCAAGATAGAGTCAGGGGTTTAACAGATACGCAGTATTTT. Protein sequence: CASSQDRVRGLTDTQYF. The J gene is TRBJ2-3, the V gene TRBV4-3, with D perhaps matching TRBD1 (6 bases). Trimming took off 0 bases at V and 3 bases at J, with 16 bases between the two ends. CDR3 length: 17 residues. The germline CDR1 and CDR2 sequences are LGHNA and YSLEER.

This clonotype was seen a handful of times. The chain is built from TRBV5-1 and TRBJ1-1, with D perhaps matching TRBD1 (5 bases). V lost 4 bases and J 3 bases, leaving 13 bases between the germline ends. The CDR3 contains 14 residues. Per the germline V gene, CDR1 is SGHRS and CDR2 is YFSETQ. CDR3 DNA: TGCGCCAGCAGCCAGTGGACGGGACACACTGAAGCTTTCTTT. This codes for CASSQWTGHTEAFF.

V gene TRBV19 combines with J gene TRBJ2-4; D gene uncertain. The J call is doubtful: the DNA matches TRBJ2-5 better. There are 13 residues in the CDR3. Germline loops: CDR1 LNHDA, CDR2 SQIVND (reference sequence). The CDR3 DNA follows: TGTGCCAGTAGTATAGGTGTACAAGAGACCCAGTACTTC. Its translation: CASSIGVQETQYF.

This clonotype was seen only a few times. In DNA form, the CDR3 reads TGTGCCAGCAGTCGAAGTAGCGGGGGGGTCTACAATGAGCAGTTCTTC. This sequence encodes CASSRSSGGVYNEQFF. The V call is TRBV27, the J call TRBJ2-1, with 11 bases fitting TRBD2. With V trimmed by 5 bases and J by 3 bases, 6 bases remained unmatched. The length of the CDR3 is 16 residues. The germline V gene encodes CDR1 MNHEY and CDR2 SMNVEV (reference sequence).

This clonotype was picked up many times. The chain combines TRBV6-2 or TRBV6-3 with TRBJ2-1; D gene unclear. Trimming cost V 2 bases and J 7 bases, with 6 bases left between them. The CDR3 extends over 12 amino acids. Germline V gives CDR1 MNHEY, CDR2 SVGEGT. CDR3 DNA: TGTGCCAGCAGTTACGGGCCAAATGAGCAGTTCTTC. It codes for CASSYGPNEQFF.

The chain carries TRBV6-5 and TRBJ2-7, with D tentatively TRBD1 (5 bases). The V gene lost 3 bases and the J gene lost 7 bases, with 19 bases spanning the gap. There are 15 residues in the CDR3. The germline gives CDR1 MNHEY, CDR2 SVGAGI. CDR3 nucleotides: TGTGCCAGCAGTTATAGTGGGCGACAGTACAATGAGCAGTACTTC. It codes for CASSYSGRQYNEQYF.

A note on this clonotype: Germline is not matched at one junction end, which may reflect a read error. The chain combines TRBV4-1 with TRBJ2-4; D unclear. The CDR3 is 14 residues long. CDR1 and CDR2 from the germline V gene are MGHRA and YSYEKL. CDR3 residues: CVSSQQRFVDIQYF. DNA for the CDR3: TGCGTCAGCAGCCAACAGAGGTTTGTGGACATTCAGTACTTC.

The chain has TRBV30 and TRBJ2-1; TRBD2 might be the D (7 bases). V was cut by 3 bases and J by 14 bases, with 14 bases left in between. There are 11 residues in the CDR3. From germline, CDR1 is GTSNPN and CDR2 SVGIG (reference sequence). This CDR3 is CAWSEGGSKFF. The CDR3, as DNA: TGTGCCTGGAGCGAGGGGGGGAGCAAGTTCTTC.

V and J are TRBV10-2 and TRBJ1-1; weak D call: TRBD1 (6 bases). Germline V lookup: CDR1 WSHSY, CDR2 SAAADI. This CDR3 has 13 amino acids. Between the trimmed V and J ends, which lost 6 bases and 3 bases, there was a span of 11 bases. CDR3 in amino acids: CASRGAGDTEAFF. Here the CDR3 DNA reads TGCGCCAGCAGGGGGGCGGGTGACACTGAAGCTTTCTTT.

This clonotype occurred a few times. A clone one base away is much larger, so this may be a read error. This chain links TRBV29-1 with TRBJ2-7; D possibly matches TRBD1 or TRBD2 (6 bases each). Germline values: CDR1 SQVTM, CDR2 ANQGSEA. The CDR3 runs 13 residues. V lost 7 bases and J 3 bases, leaving 16 bases between the germline ends. CDR3 nucleotides: TGCAGCGGTGGAGGGGGACACCTCTACGAGCAGTACTTC. It translates to CSGGGGHLYEQYF.

This clonotype was seen a few times. The chain carries TRBV5-1 and TRBJ1-4; D remains unclear. The CDR3 runs 15 residues. Germline loops: CDR1 SGHRS, CDR2 YFSETQ. V was clipped by 0 bases and J by 6 bases, with 12 bases between them. For the CDR3, the DNA is TGCGCCAGCAGCTTGGCCGGGGAGGCGGATGAAAAACTGTTTTTT. Amino acid sequence: CASSLAGEADEKLFF. The full variable domain, in which reference TRBV5-1 and TRBJ1-4 provide the parts outside the CDR3, is KAGVTQTPRYLIKTRGQQVTLSCSPISGHRSVSWYQQTPGQGLQFLFEYFSETQRNKGNFPGRFSGRQFSNSRSEMNVSTLELGDSALYLCASSLAGEADEKLFFGSGTQLSVL.

This clonotype was counted only a few times. The chain recombines TRBV19 with TRBJ2-3; TRBD2 aligns across 13 bases. The germline V gene encodes CDR1 LNHDA and CDR2 SQIVND (reference sequence). J gave up 5 bases and V 7 bases, and 9 bases lay outside the gene matches. This CDR3 is built from 16 residues. The CDR3 protein is CASTPTSGGVVDTQYF. The CDR3 nucleotides are TGTGCCAGTACCCCCACTAGCGGGGGGGTTGTAGATACGCAGTATTTT.

Here the CDR3 DNA reads TGTGCCAGCAGCTTACAGAGTCCCCCCGGGGAGCTGTTTTTT. Translating gives CASSLQSPPGELFF. This chain uses TRBV7-2 with TRBJ2-2; no definite D call. CDR3 size: 14 residues. Germline lookup yields CDR1 SGHTA and CDR2 FQGNSA. V lost 2 bases and J lost 6, with 10 bases in between.

The rearrangement links TRBV4-3 to TRBJ2-1, with D perhaps being TRBD1 or TRBD2 (6 bases each). The DNA end lines up better with TRBJ2-7; the J call may be wrong. The germline CDR1 and CDR2 sequences are LGHNA and YSLEER. The CDR3 length is 17 residues. Here the CDR3 DNA reads TGCGCCAGCAGCCAAGATAGGGGGGAGGACCTCTACAATGAGCAGTACTTC. Residues: CASSQDRGEDLYNEQYF.